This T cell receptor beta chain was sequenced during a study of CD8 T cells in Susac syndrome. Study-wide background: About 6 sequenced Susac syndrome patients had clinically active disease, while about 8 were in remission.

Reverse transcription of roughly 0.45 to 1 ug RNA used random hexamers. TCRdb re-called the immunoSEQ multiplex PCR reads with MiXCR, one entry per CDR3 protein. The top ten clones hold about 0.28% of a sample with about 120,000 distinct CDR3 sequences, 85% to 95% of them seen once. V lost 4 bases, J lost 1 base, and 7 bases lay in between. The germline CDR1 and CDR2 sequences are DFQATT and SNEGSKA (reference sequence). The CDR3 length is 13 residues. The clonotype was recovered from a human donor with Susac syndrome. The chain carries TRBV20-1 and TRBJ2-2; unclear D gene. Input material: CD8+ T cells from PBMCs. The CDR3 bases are TGCAGTGCTAAACTTCTGAACACCGGGGAGCTGTTTTTT. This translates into CSAKLLNTGELFF.